Sequencing of this T cell receptor (beta chain) was carried out in a study of identical twins. Findings and limits, study-wide: For out-of-frame beta sequences, excess twin sharing was weaker.

TCRdb re-derived calls from the 5' RACE reads in MiXCR, one entry per CDR3 protein. The sample lists 700,000 to 950,000 distinct CDR3 sequences; roughly 12% were seen once. Details on this clonotype: Its specificity is unknown.

The CDR3 is made up of 18 amino acids. V trimming: 2 bases; J trimming: 0 bases; junction bases outside the gene matches: 9. The germline V gene has CDR1 MGHRA and CDR2 YSYEKL. The sample was also reused in another study, on yellow fever vaccine responses in identical twins. That study adds: The T cell response to vaccination in identical twins was reportedly partly convergent and partly personalized.

J is TRBJ2-5 and V is TRBV4-1; 10 bases fit TRBD1. The sequence was obtained from a woman between 18 and 29 years old in good health. Sequencing was performed on PBMCs. The CDR3 DNA reads TGCGCCAGCAGCCAATTTTGGGACAGGGGACCCAACCAAGAGACCCAGTACTTC. Translation gives CASSQFWDRGPNQETQYF.